The source of this TCR beta chain is a study of T-cell reconstitution after alpha-beta-depleted transplantation in children. The CDR3 has 16 amino acids. V lost 1 base, J lost 3 bases, and 15 bases lay in between. Per germline, CDR1 SGHTA and CDR2 FQGNSA. TCRbeta library preparation incorporated unique molecular identifiers. TCRdb re-called the PCR reads through MiXCR, storing one row per CDR3 protein. The table records about 690,000 distinct CDR3 sequences, approximately 16% of them present only once. This clonotype was counted between two and nine times. The chain combines TRBV7-2 with TRBJ1-1, with D uncertain. The receptor comes from a human donor who donated a stem cell graft to a child with acute myeloid leukemia. The sample consisted of PBMCs from the stem cell graft donor, taken from the stem cell graft. CDR3 DNA sequence: TGTGCCAGCAGCTTAGTGCCTCGGCTGGGTTACACTGAAGCTTTCTTT. Translation: CASSLVPRLGYTEAFF.